Presented here are 15 T cell receptor beta chains from one specimen sequenced in a study of cytomegalovirus exposure and HLA in healthy donors. Amplification used 60 Vbeta primers and 13 Jbeta primers. Here immunoSEQ multiplex PCR was the method, and the copy in TCRdb shows in-frame clones only, minus some. The sample lists approximately 100,000 clones; around three quarters were seen once. The sample was PBMCs. The origin of the receptors is a woman aged 50 to 60 in good health and CMV-seropositive.

The rearrangement links TRBV5-5 to TRBJ1-4; 7 nucleotides align to TRBD1. This CDR3 has 14 residues. The germline gives CDR1 SGHKS, CDR2 YYEKEE (reference sequence). The junction had 5 bases not matched to a gene; V was cut back by 4 bases and J by 5 bases. CDR3 bases: TGTGCCAGCAGCGCGGACAGGAGGAATGAAAAACTGTTTTTT. It is translated as CASSADRRNEKLFF.

The chain links TRBV11-2 to TRBJ2-2; D perhaps matches TRBD2 (6 bases). This CDR3 has 16 residues. CDR1 is SGHAT and CDR2 is FQNNGV in the germline V gene. Trimming pared 1 base from V and 2 bases from J, leaving 11 bases between. The CDR3 coding sequence is TGTGCCAGCAGCTTAGTTAGCGGCGAAAACACCGGGGAGCTGTTTTTT. It yields the protein CASSLVSGENTGELFF.

The chain is built from TRBV5-6 and TRBJ1-2, with TRBD1 matching over 8 bases. Germline CDR1 is SGHDT and CDR2 is YYEEEE. The CDR3 sequence is 15 residues long. The V gene end was trimmed by 3 bases and the J gene end by 6 bases; junction bases not matched to a gene: 10. The CDR3 region is CASSWTGRLGDGYTF. CDR3 bases: TGTGCCAGCAGCTGGACAGGGCGCCTCGGGGATGGCTACACCTTC.

The J gene is TRBJ2-1, the V gene TRBV5-1; no reliable D call. The germline CDR1 and CDR2 sequences are SGHRS and YFSETQ. The CDR3 sequence is 16 residues long. V was pared by 4 bases and J by 0 bases, with 14 bases between. The CDR3 region is CASSPPLLRSYNEQFF. The CDR3 DNA reads TGCGCCAGCAGCCCACCGTTACTACGCTCCTACAATGAGCAGTTCTTC.

A single count supports this clone. The rearrangement links TRBV9 to TRBJ2-7; 7 positions match TRBD2. The CDR3 extends over 14 amino acids. CDR1 is SGDLS, CDR2 YYNGEE, per germline. The V segment lost 7 bases and the J segment 2 bases; nucleotides outside the gene matches: 9. The CDR3 region is CASAASAGPYEQYF. The CDR3 DNA reads as TGTGCCAGCGCGGCTTCAGCGGGGCCCTACGAGCAGTACTTC.

This clone was detected only once. V is TRBV27 and J is TRBJ1-2; 9 nucleotides agree with TRBD1. The CDR3 has 14 residues. Germline V lookup: CDR1 MNHEY, CDR2 SMNVEV (reference sequence). The junction had 10 bases not matched to a gene; V was cut back by 6 bases and J by 8 bases. The CDR3 bases are TGTGCCAGCAGCGGATCCGGGACAGGGAAAGGCTACACCTTC. Protein product: CASSGSGTGKGYTF.

In this sample, this clone turned up a few times. The sample has other DNA sequences that encode this CDR3 too. V is TRBV7-2 and J is TRBJ2-3; D might be TRBD1 (6 bases). The CDR3 runs 15 residues. Trimming took off 1 base at V and 2 bases at J, with 10 bases between the two ends. CDR1 is SGHTA and CDR2 is FQGNSA in the germline V gene. CDR3 region: CASSLGGQLTDTQYF. The CDR3 coding sequence is TGTGCCAGCAGCTTAGGAGGACAGCTCACAGATACGCAGTATTTT.

The chain couples TRBV6-5 to TRBJ1-2; perhaps TRBD1 as D (5 bases). The CDR3 consists of 15 residues. Trimming took off 2 bases at V and 6 bases at J, with 16 bases between the two ends. Germline loops: CDR1 MNHEY, CDR2 SVGAGI. The CDR3 DNA reads as TGTGCCAGCAGTTACGGGGCGGGAGGGCTAAATGGCTACACCTTC. Translating it yields CASSYGAGGLNGYTF.

This chain uses TRBV19 with TRBJ2-7, with D possibly TRBD1 on 5 matching bases. Trimming shortened V by 6 bases and J by 0 bases, and 12 bases separated the two germline ends. The CDR3 runs 14 residues. Per germline, CDR1 LNHDA and CDR2 SQIVND (reference sequence). The DNA for the CDR3 is TGTGCCAGTAGGCCCCTTGACAGCTCCTACGAGCAGTACTTC. This sequence encodes CASRPLDSSYEQYF.

In the case of this clone: Different DNA sequences within this sample yield the same CDR3. The chain combines TRBV18 with TRBJ2-3, with TRBD2 matching 11 bases. The CDR3 contains 16 residues. V lost 3 bases, J lost 2 bases, and 4 bases stayed unmatched. Germline assignment: CDR1 KGHSH and CDR2 LQKENI. The CDR3 DNA follows: TGTGCCAGCTCACCCCTAGCGGGAGGCCTCACAGATACGCAGTATTTT. This translates into CASSPLAGGLTDTQYF.

The chain's CDR3 is CASSQGWDREHEQYF. The CDR3 DNA is TGTGCCAGCAGCCAGGGTTGGGACAGGGAGCACGAGCAGTACTTC. This chain connects TRBV7-9 to TRBJ2-7; 9 bases are shared with TRBD1. The CDR3 length is 15 residues. Losses at the gene ends were 5 bases for V and 5 bases for J; bases not matched to a gene: 10. Germline assignment: CDR1 SEHNR and CDR2 FQNEAQ (reference sequence).

The chain carries TRBV10-3 and TRBJ1-6, with D possibly matching TRBD1 (6 bases). Per the germline V gene, CDR1 is ENHRY and CDR2 is SYGVKD. V lost 9 bases and J 7 bases, leaving 13 bases between the germline ends. The CDR3 covers 13 residues. The chain's CDR3 is CAITDRQNSPLHF. DNA of the CDR3: TGTGCCATTACCGACAGGCAGAATTCACCCCTCCACTTT.

The J gene is TRBJ1-1, the V gene TRBV19, with 7 bases identical to TRBD1. V gave up 5 bases and J gave up 2 bases; unmatched junction bases: 20. The CDR3 covers 19 residues. Germline-derived CDR1 and CDR2 are LNHDA and SQIVND (reference sequence). The DNA for the CDR3 is TGTGCCAGTAGTGTAGGCCCGCTCAGGGGGGCGACAAGAAACACTGAAGCTTTCTTT. Translation gives CASSVGPLRGATRNTEAFF.

The rearrangement uses TRBV5-8 and TRBJ2-4; a weak D match, TRBD2 (7 bases). Germline V CDR1 and CDR2: SGHTS, YDEGEE. Trimming left V 3 bases short and J 5 bases short, with 15 bases between. This CDR3 contains 15 residues. The CDR3 nucleotides are TGTGCCAGCAGCTCTCAATCGGGGGGCGAAAACATTCAGTACTTC. It yields the protein CASSSQSGGENIQYF.

Ten or more counts support this clone. The V gene is TRBV6-1, the J gene TRBJ2-7; possible D gene TRBD1, 5 bases. There are 16 residues in the CDR3. Germline loops: CDR1 MNHNS, CDR2 SASEGT. The V end lost 2 bases, the J end lost 3 bases, and 17 bases lay between the germline ends. Here the CDR3 reads CASSERGTYSDYEQYF. CDR3 in DNA: TGTGCCAGCAGTGAAAGGGGCACTTATTCGGACTACGAGCAGTACTTC.